This T cell receptor (beta chain) was captured by sequencing in a study of PD-1 blockade in classical Hodgkin lymphoma. Study-wide findings and caveats: There was a significant rise in CD4+ TCR diversity by C4D1, with no such rise for CD8+. Reasons behind the repertoire differences stay unclear, perhaps disease activity or earlier therapy. Reports described newly diagnosed patients as having lower baseline TCR diversity than healthy donors.

The method was immunoSEQ multiplex PCR; TCRdb's version includes in-frame clones alone and lacks a portion of them. This repertoire shows about 24,000 clones, 60% to 85% found once; its top ten account for about 8%. Trimming took 6 bases from V and 1 from J, leaving 13 bases between them. From germline, CDR1 is MNHNY and CDR2 SVGAGI (reference sequence). This CDR3 has 14 amino acids. A word on this clone: Its cognate antigen is unknown.

Relapses following autologous stem cell transplantation were seen in all patients, with brentuximab vedotin exposure varying. Best responses were complete response, partial response or progressive disease. This receptor was obtained from a human donor with classical Hodgkin lymphoma. This material consisted of peripheral blood mononuclear cells (PBMCs), taken before the second cycle of nivolumab. The chain combines TRBV6-6 with TRBJ2-7; D possibly corresponds to TRBD1 (6 bases). CDR3 sequence: CASSVQGISYEQYF. The CDR3 nucleotides are TGTGCCAGCAGCGTACAGGGTATATCCTACGAGCAGTACTTC.